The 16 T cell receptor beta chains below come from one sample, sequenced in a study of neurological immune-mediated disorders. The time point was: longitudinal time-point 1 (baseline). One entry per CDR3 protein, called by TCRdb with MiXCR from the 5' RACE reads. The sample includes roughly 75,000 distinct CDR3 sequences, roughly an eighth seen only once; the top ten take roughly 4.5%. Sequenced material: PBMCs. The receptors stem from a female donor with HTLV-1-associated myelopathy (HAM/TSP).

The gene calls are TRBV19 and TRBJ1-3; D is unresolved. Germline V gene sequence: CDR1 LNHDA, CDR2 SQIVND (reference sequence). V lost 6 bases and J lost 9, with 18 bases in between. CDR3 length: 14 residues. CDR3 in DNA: TGTGCCAGTAGAAGTATCGGGAGCGGTGGCACCATATATTTT. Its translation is CASRSIGSGGTIYF.

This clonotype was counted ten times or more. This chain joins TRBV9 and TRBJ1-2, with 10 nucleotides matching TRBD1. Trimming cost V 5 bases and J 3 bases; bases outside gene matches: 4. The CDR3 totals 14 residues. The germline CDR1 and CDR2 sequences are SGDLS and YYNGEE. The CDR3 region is CASRGDRGHYGYTF. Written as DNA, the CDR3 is TGTGCCAGCAGGGGGGACAGGGGCCACTATGGCTACACCTTC.

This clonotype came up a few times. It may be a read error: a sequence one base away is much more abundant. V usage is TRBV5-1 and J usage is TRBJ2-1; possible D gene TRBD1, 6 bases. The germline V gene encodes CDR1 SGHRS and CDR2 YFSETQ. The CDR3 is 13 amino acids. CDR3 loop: CASSVTGYNAQFF. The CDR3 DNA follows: TGCGCCAGCAGCGTCACAGGGTACAATGCGCAGTTCTTC.

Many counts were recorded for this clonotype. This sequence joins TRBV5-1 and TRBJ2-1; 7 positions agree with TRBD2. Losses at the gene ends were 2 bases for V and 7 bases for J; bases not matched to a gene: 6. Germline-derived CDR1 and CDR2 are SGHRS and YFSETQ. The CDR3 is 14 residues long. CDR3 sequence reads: CASSFSGEGNEQFF. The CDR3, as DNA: TGCGCCAGCAGCTTCTCGGGGGAGGGGAATGAGCAGTTCTTC. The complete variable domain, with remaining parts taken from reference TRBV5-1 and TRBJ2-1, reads KAGVTQTPRYLIKTRGQQVTLSCSPISGHRSVSWYQQTPGQGLQFLFEYFSETQRNKGNFPGRFSGRQFSNSRSEMNVSTLELGDSALYLCASSFSGEGNEQFFGPGTRLTVL.

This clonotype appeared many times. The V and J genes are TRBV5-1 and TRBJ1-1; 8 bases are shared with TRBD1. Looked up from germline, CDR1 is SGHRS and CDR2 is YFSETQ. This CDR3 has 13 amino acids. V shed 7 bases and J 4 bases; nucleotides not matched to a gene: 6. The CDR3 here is CASSTGGSTEAFF. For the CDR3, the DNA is TGCGCCAGCTCAACAGGGGGTAGCACTGAAGCTTTCTTT.

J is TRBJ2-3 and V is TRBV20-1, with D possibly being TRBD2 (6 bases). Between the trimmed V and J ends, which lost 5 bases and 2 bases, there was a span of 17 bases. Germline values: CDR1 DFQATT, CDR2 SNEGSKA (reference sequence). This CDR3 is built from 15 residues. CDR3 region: CSAFAPGLSTDTQYF. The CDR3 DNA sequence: TGCAGTGCTTTTGCACCGGGACTTTCCACAGATACGCAGTATTTT.

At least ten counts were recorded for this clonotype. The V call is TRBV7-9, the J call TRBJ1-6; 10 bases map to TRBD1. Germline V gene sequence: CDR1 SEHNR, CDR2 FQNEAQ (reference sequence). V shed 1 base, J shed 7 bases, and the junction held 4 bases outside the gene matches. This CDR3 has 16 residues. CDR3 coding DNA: TGTGCCAGCAGCTTAGAGACAGGGGGCAGAAATTCACCCCTCCACTTT. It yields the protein CASSLETGGRNSPLHF.

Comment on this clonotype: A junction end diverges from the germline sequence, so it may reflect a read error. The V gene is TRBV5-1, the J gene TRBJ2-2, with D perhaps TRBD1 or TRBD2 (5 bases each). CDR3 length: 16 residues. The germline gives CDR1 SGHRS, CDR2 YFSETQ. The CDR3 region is CASSHRVGRNTGELFF. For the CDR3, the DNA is TGCGCCAGCAGCCATAGGGTGGGGCGCAACACCGGGGAGTTGTTTTTT.

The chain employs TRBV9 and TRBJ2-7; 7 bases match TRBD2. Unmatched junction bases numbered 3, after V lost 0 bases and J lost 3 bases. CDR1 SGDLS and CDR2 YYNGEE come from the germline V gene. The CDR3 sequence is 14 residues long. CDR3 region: CASSVEQRGYEQYF. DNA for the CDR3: TGTGCCAGCAGCGTAGAGCAGCGGGGCTACGAGCAGTACTTC.

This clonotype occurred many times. The CDR3 region has the DNA TGTGCCAGCAGCCAACCCGGGACAGATAGCGACGAGCAGTACTTC. Protein sequence: CASSQPGTDSDEQYF. The V gene is TRBV4-2, the J gene TRBJ2-7; 7 nucleotides agree with TRBD1. The V and J ends lost 2 bases and 5 bases, in that order; junction bases with no gene match: 9. This CDR3 spans 15 amino acids. Germline CDR1 LGHNA, CDR2 YNFKEQ.

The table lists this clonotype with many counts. CDR3 bases: TGTGCCATCCGAGACAGGGTAACTGGGGCCAACGTCCTGACTTTC. Protein: CAIRDRVTGANVLTF. This chain links TRBV2 with TRBJ2-6; the match to TRBD1 covers 7 bases. The CDR3 is 15 amino acids. The V gene's germline CDR1 is SNHLY and CDR2 FYNNEI. Trimming removed 10 bases from V and 2 bases from J; junction bases left unmatched: 8.

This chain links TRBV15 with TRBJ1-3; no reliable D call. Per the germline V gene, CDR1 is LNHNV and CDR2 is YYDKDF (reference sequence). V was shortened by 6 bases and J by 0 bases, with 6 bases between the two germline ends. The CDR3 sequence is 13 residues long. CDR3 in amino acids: CATRPDSGNTIYF. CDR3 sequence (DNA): TGTGCCACCAGACCTGACTCTGGAAACACCATATATTTT.

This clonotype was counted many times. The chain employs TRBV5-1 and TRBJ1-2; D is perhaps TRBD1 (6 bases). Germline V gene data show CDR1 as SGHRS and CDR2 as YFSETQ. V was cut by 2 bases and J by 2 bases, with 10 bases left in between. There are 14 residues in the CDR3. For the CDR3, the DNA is TGCGCCAGCAGCTTCCGACAGGACAACTATGGCTACACCTTC. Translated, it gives CASSFRQDNYGYTF.

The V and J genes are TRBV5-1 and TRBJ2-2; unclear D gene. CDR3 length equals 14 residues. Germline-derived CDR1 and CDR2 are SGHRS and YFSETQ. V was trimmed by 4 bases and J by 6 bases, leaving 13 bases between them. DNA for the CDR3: TGCGCCAGCAGCCAAATTAACATAGCCGGGGAGCTGTTTTTT. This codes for CASSQINIAGELFF.

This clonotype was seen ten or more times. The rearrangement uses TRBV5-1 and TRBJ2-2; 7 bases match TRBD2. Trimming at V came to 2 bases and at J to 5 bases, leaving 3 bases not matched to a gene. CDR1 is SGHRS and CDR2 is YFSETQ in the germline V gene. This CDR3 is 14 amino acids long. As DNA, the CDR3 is TGCGCCAGCAGCTTCCCGGGGGGTACCGGGGAGCTGTTTTTT. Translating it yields CASSFPGGTGELFF.

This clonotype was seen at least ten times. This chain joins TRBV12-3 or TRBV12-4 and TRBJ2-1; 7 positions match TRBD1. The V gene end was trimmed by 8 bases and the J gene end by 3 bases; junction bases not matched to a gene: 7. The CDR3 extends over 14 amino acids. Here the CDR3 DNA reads TGTGCCAGCGAGGGGGCCCCCCTCTACAATGAGCAGTTCTTC. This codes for CASEGAPLYNEQFF.